The present TCR beta chain was sequenced within a study of blood T cells in healthy people across ages (dated by TCRdb to between 2014 and 2017). In terms of the full investigation: In model experiments, template switching captured roughly one uniquely barcoded TCR beta cDNA molecule for every two T cells. Age-related changes in TCR beta repertoire diversity were measured in the study by deep sequencing normalized with unique cDNA molecular identifiers. The study analyzed two additional independent replicas of 1 million unique cDNA reads from the same blood draw for two donors, one aged 18 to 29 and one aged 80 or older. Four age groups were formed from the donors: young (average 16 years), middle-aged (more than 35), aged (around 68) and long-lived (around 80).

Library construction relied on 5' RACE. The data were produced on an Illumina HiSeq 2500. A second roughly 6 to 12 cycle PCR used a sample-barcoded 5' primer and a J-beta primer mix. A template-switch 5' adaptor carrying 12 random nucleotides introduced a unique molecular identifier onto each TCR beta cDNA molecule. Each sample yielded at least 2.5 million CDR3-containing paired-end reads. First-strand cDNA was synthesized from all RNA with the Mint cDNA synthesis kit, primed by a TRBC-specific oligonucleotide. Following uracil-DNA glycosylase treatment, a first 18-cycle PCR with universal primers M1SS and BC2_uni_R was performed on all cDNA. For the original study's pipeline: Normalization of each sample was performed by random selection of 1 million high-quality reads, each carrying a distinct molecular identifier. Instead of being binned into consensus sequences, reads with shared molecular identifiers were discarded. MiTCR, run with a Q25 quality threshold and the strictest error-elimination algorithm, handled CDR3 identification, clonotype clustering and error correction. A nonparametric unseen species model with Euler transformation was used to estimate a lower bound on total TCR beta diversity. Through fastp at Q25 and MiXCR, TCRdb rebuilt clones from the public reads, retaining in-frame beta chains. Merged by CDR3 protein, the rows form single entries marked with the most common genes and DNA. What appears here as the V and J calls and clone size reflects TCRdb's work, not the paper's. For this sample there are about 720,000 distinct CDR3 sequences; around 25% appear just once. The top ten clones comprise more than 3% of the sample.

The CDR3 measures 15 amino acids from cysteine to phenylalanine. This entry keeps only the CDR3 DNA: 45 bases, framed from base 1. Cut back by 3 bases and 4 bases, the V and J ends lie 16 bases apart. CDR1 is given as MGHRA and CDR2 as YSYEKL, both from the germline V gene. The donors were roughly 38 Caucasian individuals from Russia, aged about 6 to 95 years, who were systemically healthy. Each donor gave 8 to 10 milliliters of peripheral blood, collected into EDTA-treated Vacutainer tubes. Ficoll-Paque density-gradient centrifugation was used to isolate PBMCs, with at least 6 million per sample. Total RNA, at least 5 micrograms per sample, was extracted from PBMCs with Trizol reagent. For every donor, flow cytometry on a PBMC aliquot measured the percentage of naive CD45RAhigh/CD27high T cells. Results and caveats for the whole study, not just this receptor: Donor CMV infection status was unknown, potentially confounding age-related changes in expanded clonotypes. Observed TCR beta diversity per million T cells fell roughly linearly with age, and a significant reduction was already apparent by age approximately 41. Estimates of total diversity based on one million sequenced T cells were considered lower bounds and underestimates. Compared with the aged group, the long-lived group had more naive CD4+ T cells, fewer expanded clones and increased TCR diversity, suggesting age selection. Observed TCR beta diversity correlated strongly with the percentage of naive T cells measured by flow cytometry. Bulk unsorted PBMC profiling prevented conclusive comparison of naive and antigen-experienced compartments.

On this clonotype itself: Its recognized antigen is unknown. No base quality values were provided; no much bigger clone lies one nucleotide off.

The same sample was also used in a study of T cells of mothers and their children. That second report states: Donors were nine systemically healthy Caucasian individuals: three mothers and their six children. cDNA synthesis consumed the entire amount of extracted RNA, loaded at about 1.5 ug RNA in each 15 ul reaction. In the second PCR, the M1S primer added sample barcodes and 2-4 random nucleotides. Each mother yielded over 8.5 million TCR beta CDR3 reads and each child roughly 3 million reads. TCR recombination output is similarly shaped by thymic selection in related and unrelated pairs, with a minor effect exerted by inherited differences. Normalized repertoire overlap in related mother-child pairs was always slightly higher than in unrelated mother-child pairs, but the difference was never significant. No persistent microchimeric T cell clones were detected, at a sensitivity of 80 to 100 clones per million clonotypes. The study used deep NGS to compare TCR beta repertoires of mothers and children, seeking features distinguishing related mother-child pairs from unrelated individuals. On average, the children were approximately 12 +/- 4 years old, while the mothers were about 40 +/- 4 years old. After adapter ligation with NEBNext reagents, the libraries were sequenced on Illumina HiSeq 2000 with 100+100 nt paired-end reads. Mother and child libraries were prepared a month apart and sequenced in separate runs to prevent cross-contamination. Between roughly 500,000 and 2,300,000 distinct TCR beta clonotypes were identified per donor. Naive TCR beta clonotypes were estimated from low-frequency clonotypes matched to each donor's FACS-determined naive share, without sorting.

Sequenced material: blood. The receptor chain draws on TRBV4-1 and TRBJ2-7; TRBD1 is a possible D gene, resting on 5 matching bases. The receptor was isolated from a boy between 10 and 17 years old in good health. The CDR3 protein is CASSQIMDILYEQYF. In nucleotide form, the sequence is TGCGCCAGCAGCCAGATAATGGACATCTTATACGAGCAGTACTTC.